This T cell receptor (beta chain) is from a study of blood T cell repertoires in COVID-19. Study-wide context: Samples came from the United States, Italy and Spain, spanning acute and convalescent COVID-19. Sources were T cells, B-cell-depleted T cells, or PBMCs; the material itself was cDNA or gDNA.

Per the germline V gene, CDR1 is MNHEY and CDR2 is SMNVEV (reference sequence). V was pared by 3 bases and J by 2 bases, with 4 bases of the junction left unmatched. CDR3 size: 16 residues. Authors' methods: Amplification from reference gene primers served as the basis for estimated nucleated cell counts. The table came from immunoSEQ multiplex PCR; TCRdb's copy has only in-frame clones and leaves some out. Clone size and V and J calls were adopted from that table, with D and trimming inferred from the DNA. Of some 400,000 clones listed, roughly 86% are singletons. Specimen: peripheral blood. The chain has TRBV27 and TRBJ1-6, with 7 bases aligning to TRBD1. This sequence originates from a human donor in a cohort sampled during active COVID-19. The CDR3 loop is CASSLTGLAYNSPLHF. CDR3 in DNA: TGTGCCAGCAGTTTGACAGGGCTTGCCTATAATTCACCCCTCCACTTT.